The T cell receptor beta chain under discussion was sequenced for a study of PD-1 blockade in mismatch repair-deficient tumors. Germline V gene lookup returns CDR1 MGHRA and CDR2 YSYEKL. V was pared by 0 bases and J by 3 bases, with 6 bases between. The CDR3 contains 13 residues. Some clones are missing from TCRdb's copy, which holds only in-frame ones; the method was immunoSEQ multiplex PCR. The table lists 39,000 or so clones, 65% to 85% of them singletons. The chain uses TRBV4-1 and TRBJ2-7; D remains ambiguous. The origin of this receptor is an adult with mismatch repair-deficient cancer. This material consisted of PBMCs, taken approximately 9 months after starting pembrolizumab. The CDR3 sequence is CASSQDYSYEQYF. The CDR3 nucleotides read TGCGCCAGCAGCCAAGATTACAGCTACGAGCAGTACTTC.